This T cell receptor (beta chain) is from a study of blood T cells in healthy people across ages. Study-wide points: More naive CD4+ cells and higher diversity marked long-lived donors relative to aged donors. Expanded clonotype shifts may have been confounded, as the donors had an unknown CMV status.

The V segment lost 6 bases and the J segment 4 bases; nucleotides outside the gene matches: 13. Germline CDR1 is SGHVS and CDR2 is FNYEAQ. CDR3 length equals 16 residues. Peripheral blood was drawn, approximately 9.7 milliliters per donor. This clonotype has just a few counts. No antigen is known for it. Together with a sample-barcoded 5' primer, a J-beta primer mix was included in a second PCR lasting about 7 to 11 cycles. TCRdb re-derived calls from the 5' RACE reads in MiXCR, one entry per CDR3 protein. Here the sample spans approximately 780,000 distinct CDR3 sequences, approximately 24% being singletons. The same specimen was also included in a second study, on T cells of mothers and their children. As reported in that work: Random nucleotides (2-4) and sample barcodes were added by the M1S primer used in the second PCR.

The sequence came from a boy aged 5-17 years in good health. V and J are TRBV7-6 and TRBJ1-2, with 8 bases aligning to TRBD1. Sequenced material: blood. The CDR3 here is CASSRNPGQVFYGYTF. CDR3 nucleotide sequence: TGTGCCAGCAGTCGTAATCCGGGACAGGTTTTCTATGGCTACACCTTC.